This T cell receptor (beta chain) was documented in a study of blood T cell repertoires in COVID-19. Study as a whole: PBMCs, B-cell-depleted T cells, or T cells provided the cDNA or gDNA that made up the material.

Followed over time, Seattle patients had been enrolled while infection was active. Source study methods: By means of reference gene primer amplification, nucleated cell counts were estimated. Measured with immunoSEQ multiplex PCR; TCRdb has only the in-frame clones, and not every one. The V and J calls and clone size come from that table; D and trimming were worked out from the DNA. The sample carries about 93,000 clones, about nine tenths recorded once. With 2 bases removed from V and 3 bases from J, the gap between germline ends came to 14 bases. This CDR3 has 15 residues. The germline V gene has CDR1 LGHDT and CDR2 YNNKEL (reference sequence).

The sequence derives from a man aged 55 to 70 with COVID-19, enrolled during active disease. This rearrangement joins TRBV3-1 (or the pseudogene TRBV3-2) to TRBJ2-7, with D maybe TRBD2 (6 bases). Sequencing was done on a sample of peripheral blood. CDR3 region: CASSQNPGGDYEQYF. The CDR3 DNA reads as TGTGCCAGCAGCCAAAACCCCGGGGGTGACTACGAGCAGTACTTC.